The clone carrying this TCR beta chain was detected only a few times. Its antigen is as yet unknown. The data were obtained in a study of regulatory T cells in long-lasting Graves disease. Whole-study results and caveats: Persistent Graves' patients showed less TCR diversity than newly diagnosed ones.

Combining iRepertoire HTBI primers with Arm-PCR of CDR3 regions, the authors built TCR beta libraries. In TCRdb, the multiplex PCR reads were re-called with MiXCR into one record per CDR3 protein. The data hold almost 350,000 distinct CDR3 sequences, with 15% to 20% observed a single time. Stated time point: persistent/refractory GD, antithyroid drugs over 5 years with positive TRAb. From PBMCs, RNA was extracted and then used to make the TCR library. The sequence derives from a female donor with Graves disease. The sample consisted of peripheral blood mononuclear cells (PBMCs), taken when the disease was refractory, from a patient treated with antithyroid drugs.

DNA for the CDR3: TGTGCCAGCAGCTTAGGGACAGAATCCCCCCCCCTCCACTTT. The encoded protein is CASSLGTESPPLHF. This chain links TRBV11-2 with TRBJ1-6; D may be TRBD1 (6 bases). V lost 1 base, J lost 13 bases, and 14 bases lay in between. The CDR3 covers 14 residues. The germline gives CDR1 SGHAT, CDR2 FQNNGV.